These T cell receptor beta chains were read from a single sample in a study of blood T cell repertoires in COVID-19. Assay used: immunoSEQ multiplex PCR; TCRdb lists only in-frame clones, some missing. The table shows approximately 310,000 clones, with 89% occurring only once. The source material was PBMCs or T cells enriched from blood (not recorded which). Source of these receptors: a man aged 55 to 69 who had recovered from COVID-19. Both conserved end residues are part of each CDR3. D genes are given only for firm matches. The size field is filled for only some rows; it gives once, few, many or a size class.

cdr3_aa cdr3_nt v_call clone_size d_call j_call
CASSWTGNTEAFF TGTGCCAGCAGCTGGACAGGGAACACTGAAGCTTTCTTT TRBV7-3 - TRBD1 TRBJ1-1
CASSYSGKTDTQYF TGTGCCAGCAGTTATAGCGGGAAGACAGATACGCAGTATTTT TRBV6-2/TRBV6-3 - TRBD2 TRBJ2-3
CASSLDSPGTYEQYF TGCGCCAGCAGCTTGGATAGTCCGGGAACCTACGAGCAGTACTTC TRBV5-1 once - TRBJ2-7
CASSTDGSTDTQYF TGTGCCAGCTCAACAGACGGTAGCACAGATACGCAGTATTTT TRBV18 once - TRBJ2-3
CASSLGQGWRHEQYF TGTGCCAGCAGCTTGGGACAGGGGTGGCGCCACGAGCAGTACTTC TRBV5-6 many TRBD1 TRBJ2-7
CASSLVVGADEQYF TGCGCCAGCAGCTTGGTTGTAGGCGCGGACGAGCAGTACTTC TRBV5-1 - - TRBJ2-7
CASSPRLDRTFSYEQYF TGTGCCAGCAGCCCCCGCCTGGACAGGACCTTTTCCTACGAGCAGTACTTC TRBV14 - TRBD1 TRBJ2-7
CASSDPSAGGYGYTF TGTGCCAGCAGCGACCCCTCGGCAGGGGGCTATGGCTACACCTTC TRBV3-1/TRBV3-2 once TRBD1 TRBJ1-2
CASSQGMGTSGNTQYF TGTGCCAGCAGCCAAGGGATGGGCACTAGCGGGAACACGCAGTATTTT TRBV3-1/TRBV3-2 - TRBD2 TRBJ2-3
CASSFGQTGYNEQFF TGTGCCAGCAGCTTCGGCCAGACTGGATACAATGAGCAGTTCTTC TRBV11-2 - - TRBJ2-1
CASSSHVGGTGMNTEAFF TGTGCCAGCAGCTCACACGTAGGTGGGACAGGGATGAACACTGAAGCTTTCTTT TRBV7-9 - TRBD1 TRBJ1-1
CASSFRQGHQPQHF TGTGCCAGTAGTTTCCGACAGGGCCATCAGCCCCAGCATTTT TRBV19 - TRBD1 TRBJ1-5
CASSYGQGSQETQYF TGTGCCAGCAGTTATGGGCAGGGGAGTCAAGAGACCCAGTACTTC TRBV28 - - TRBJ2-5
CASSFGAGFGGYTF TGTGCCAGCAGCTTTGGGGCAGGTTTCGGTGGCTACACCTTC TRBV7-2 - - TRBJ1-2
CASSYSIRLAGVEQYF TGTGCCAGCAGTTACTCTATCAGACTAGCGGGAGTAGAGCAGTACTTC TRBV6-5 - TRBD2 TRBJ2-7
CASSHSPGQGSWEQYF TGTGCCAGCAGCCATTCCCCGGGACAGGGGTCGTGGGAGCAGTACTTC TRBV14 - TRBD1 TRBJ2-7
CASSQTSGNTGELFF TGCGCCAGCAGCCAGACTAGCGGCAACACCGGGGAGCTGTTTTTT TRBV5-1 - TRBD2 TRBJ2-2
CASSLVGTATRRVVTGELFF TGCGCCAGCAGCTTGGTCGGGACAGCAACGCGTCGGGTGGTCACCGGGGAGCTGTTTTTT TRBV5-1 - TRBD1 TRBJ2-2
CASSLSRGGANGYTF TGTGCCAGCAGTTTATCGAGGGGGGGCGCGAATGGCTACACCTTC TRBV27 - - TRBJ1-2
CASSLVGGVGYTF TGTGCCAGCAGTTTAGTGGGAGGGGTCGGCTACACCTTC TRBV27 - - TRBJ1-2
CASSQVEATNEKLFF TGTGCCAGCAGCCAAGTGGAGGCAACTAATGAAAAACTGTTTTTT TRBV4-2 - - TRBJ1-4
CASSHRGQYDEQFF TGTGCCAGCAGCCATAGGGGACAGTACGATGAGCAGTTCTTC TRBV3-1/TRBV3-2 - TRBD1 TRBJ2-1
CASSQGPLTYNEQFF TGTGCCAGCAGCCAAGGCCCCTTAACATACAATGAGCAGTTCTTC TRBV14 - - TRBJ2-1
CASSMTGTNTGELFF TGCGCCAGCAGCATGACAGGAACGAACACCGGGGAGCTGTTTTTT TRBV5-1 - - TRBJ2-2
CASAKGGLLGGTDTQYF TGCGCCAGCGCCAAGGGGGGGCTGCTTGGTGGCACAGATACGCAGTATTTT TRBV4-1 once - TRBJ2-3
CASSRDRGRTYEQYF TGTGCCAGCAGCCGGGACAGGGGGCGGACCTACGAGCAGTACTTC TRBV7-8 - TRBD1 TRBJ2-7
CASTPSGWDNSPLHF TGTGCCAGCACTCCTTCGGGATGGGATAATTCACCCCTCCACTTT TRBV28 - - TRBJ1-6